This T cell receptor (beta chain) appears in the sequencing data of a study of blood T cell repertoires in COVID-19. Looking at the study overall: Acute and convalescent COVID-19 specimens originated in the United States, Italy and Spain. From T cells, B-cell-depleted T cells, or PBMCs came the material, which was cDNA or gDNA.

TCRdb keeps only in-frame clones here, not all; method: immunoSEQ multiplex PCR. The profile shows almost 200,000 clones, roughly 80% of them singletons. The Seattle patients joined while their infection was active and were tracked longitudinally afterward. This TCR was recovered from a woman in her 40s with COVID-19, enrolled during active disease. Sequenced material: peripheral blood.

The CDR3 here is CASSLGDRGTETQYF. The CDR3 DNA is TGCGCCAGCAGCCTCGGGGACAGGGGGACGGAGACCCAGTACTTC. The V gene is TRBV5-1, the J gene TRBJ2-5, with 11 bases identical to TRBD1. The CDR3 extends over 15 amino acids. The V segment lost 4 bases and the J segment 5 bases; nucleotides outside the gene matches: 7. Germline V gives CDR1 SGHRS, CDR2 YFSETQ.